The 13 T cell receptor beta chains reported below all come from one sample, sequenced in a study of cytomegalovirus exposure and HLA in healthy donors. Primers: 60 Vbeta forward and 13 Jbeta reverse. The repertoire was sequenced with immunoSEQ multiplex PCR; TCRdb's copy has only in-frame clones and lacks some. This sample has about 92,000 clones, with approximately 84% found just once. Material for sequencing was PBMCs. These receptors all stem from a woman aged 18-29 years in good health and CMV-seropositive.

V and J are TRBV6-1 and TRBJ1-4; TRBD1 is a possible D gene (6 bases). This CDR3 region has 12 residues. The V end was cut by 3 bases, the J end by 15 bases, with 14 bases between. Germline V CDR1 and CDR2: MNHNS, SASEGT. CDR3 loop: CASSDRLGQMFF. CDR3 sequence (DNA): TGTGCCAGCAGTGATAGACTTGGACAGATGTTTTTT.

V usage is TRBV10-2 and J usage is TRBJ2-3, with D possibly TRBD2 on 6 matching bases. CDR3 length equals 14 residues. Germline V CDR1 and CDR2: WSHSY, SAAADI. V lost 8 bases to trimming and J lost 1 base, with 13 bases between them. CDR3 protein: CASLGRLGTDTQYF. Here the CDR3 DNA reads TGCGCCAGCTTGGGGAGGTTGGGCACAGATACGCAGTATTTT.

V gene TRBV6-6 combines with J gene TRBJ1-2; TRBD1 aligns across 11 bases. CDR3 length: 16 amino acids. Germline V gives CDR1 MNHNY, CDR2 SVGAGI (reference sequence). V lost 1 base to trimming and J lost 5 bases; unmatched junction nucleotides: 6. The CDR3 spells CASSYYIGTGGYGYTF. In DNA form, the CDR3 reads TGTGCCAGCAGTTACTATATTGGGACAGGGGGTTATGGCTACACCTTC.

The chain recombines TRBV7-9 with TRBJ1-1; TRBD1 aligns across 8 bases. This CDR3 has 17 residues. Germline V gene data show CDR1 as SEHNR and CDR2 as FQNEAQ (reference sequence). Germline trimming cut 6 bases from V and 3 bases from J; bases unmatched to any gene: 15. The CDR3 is CASSSAGQGGTDTEAFF. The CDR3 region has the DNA TGTGCCAGCAGTTCAGCCGGACAGGGCGGGACGGACACTGAAGCTTTCTTT.

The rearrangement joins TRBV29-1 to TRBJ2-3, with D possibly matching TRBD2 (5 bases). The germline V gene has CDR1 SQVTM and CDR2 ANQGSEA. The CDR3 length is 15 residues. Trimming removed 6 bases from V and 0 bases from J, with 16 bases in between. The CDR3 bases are TGCAGCGTCGCCGCCTTGGGAGATAGCACAGATACGCAGTATTTT. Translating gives CSVAALGDSTDTQYF.

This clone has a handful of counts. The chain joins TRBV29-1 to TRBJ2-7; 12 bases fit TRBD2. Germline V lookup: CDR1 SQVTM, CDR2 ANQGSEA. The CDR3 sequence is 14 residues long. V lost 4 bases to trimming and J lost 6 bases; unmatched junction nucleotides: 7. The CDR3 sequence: CSVGETSGSSEQYF. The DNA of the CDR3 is TGCAGCGTTGGGGAGACTAGCGGGAGCTCCGAGCAGTACTTC.

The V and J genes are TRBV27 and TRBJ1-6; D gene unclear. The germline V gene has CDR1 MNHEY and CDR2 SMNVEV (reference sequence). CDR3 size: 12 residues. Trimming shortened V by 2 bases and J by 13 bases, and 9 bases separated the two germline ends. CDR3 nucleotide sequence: TGTGCCAGCAGTTTAAGGAGTGGCCCCCTCCACTTT. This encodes CASSLRSGPLHF.

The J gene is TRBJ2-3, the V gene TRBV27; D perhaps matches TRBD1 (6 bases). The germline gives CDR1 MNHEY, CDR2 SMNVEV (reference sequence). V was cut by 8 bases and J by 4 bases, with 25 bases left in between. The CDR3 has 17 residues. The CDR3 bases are TGTGCCAGCTCCCCAGGGGAGCCACAAGGACCGTCAGATACGCAGTATTTT. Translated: CASSPGEPQGPSDTQYF.

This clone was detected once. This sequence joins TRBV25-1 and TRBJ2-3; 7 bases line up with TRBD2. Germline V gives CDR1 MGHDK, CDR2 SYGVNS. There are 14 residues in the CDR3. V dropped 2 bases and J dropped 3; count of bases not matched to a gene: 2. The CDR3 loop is CASSEGGGTDTQYF. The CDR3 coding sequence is TGTGCCAGCAGTGAAGGGGGAGGGACAGATACGCAGTATTTT.

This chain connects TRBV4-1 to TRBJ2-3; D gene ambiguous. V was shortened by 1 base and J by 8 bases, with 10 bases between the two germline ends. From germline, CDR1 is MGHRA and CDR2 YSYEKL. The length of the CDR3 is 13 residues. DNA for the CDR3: TGCGCCAGCAGCCAAGCACCACCTATTACGCAGTATTTT. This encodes CASSQAPPITQYF.

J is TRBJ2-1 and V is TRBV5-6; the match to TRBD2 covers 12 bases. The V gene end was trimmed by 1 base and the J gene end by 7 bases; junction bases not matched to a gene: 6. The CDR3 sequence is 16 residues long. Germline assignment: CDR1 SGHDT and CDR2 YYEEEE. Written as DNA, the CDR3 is TGTGCCAGCAGCTTGAGGCTAGCGGGAGGGGGTAATGAGCAGTTCTTC. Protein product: CASSLRLAGGGNEQFF. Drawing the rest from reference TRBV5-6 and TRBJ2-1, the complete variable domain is DAGVTQSPTHLIKTRGQQVTLRCSPKSGHDTVSWYQQALGQGPQFIFQYYEEEERQRGNFPDRFSGHQFPNYSSELNVNALLLGDSALYLCASSLRLAGGGNEQFFGPGTRLTVL.

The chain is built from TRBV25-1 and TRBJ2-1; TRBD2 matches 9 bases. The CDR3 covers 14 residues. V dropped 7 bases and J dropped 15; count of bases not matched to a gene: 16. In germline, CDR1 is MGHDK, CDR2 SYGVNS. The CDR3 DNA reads TGTGCCAGCACCCAAGGGATAGCGGGAGATACCCGGTTCTTC. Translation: CASTQGIAGDTRFF.

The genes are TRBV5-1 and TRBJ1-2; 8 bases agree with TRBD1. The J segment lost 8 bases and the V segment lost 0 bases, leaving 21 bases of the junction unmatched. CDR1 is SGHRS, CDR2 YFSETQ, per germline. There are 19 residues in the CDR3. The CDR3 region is CASSLEPQTGTGHPWGYTF. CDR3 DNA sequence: TGCGCCAGCAGCTTGGAGCCCCAAACCGGGACAGGCCACCCCTGGGGCTACACCTTC.